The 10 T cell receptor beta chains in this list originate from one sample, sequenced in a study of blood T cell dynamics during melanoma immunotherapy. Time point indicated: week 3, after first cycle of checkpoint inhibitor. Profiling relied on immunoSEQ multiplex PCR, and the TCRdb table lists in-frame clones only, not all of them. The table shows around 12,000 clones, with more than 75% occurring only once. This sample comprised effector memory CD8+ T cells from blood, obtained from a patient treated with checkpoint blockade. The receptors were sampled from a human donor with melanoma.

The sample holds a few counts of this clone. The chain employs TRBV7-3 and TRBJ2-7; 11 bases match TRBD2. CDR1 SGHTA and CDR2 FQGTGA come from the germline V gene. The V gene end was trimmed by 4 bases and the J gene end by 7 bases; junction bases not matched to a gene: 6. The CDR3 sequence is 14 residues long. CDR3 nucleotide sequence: TGTGCCAGCAGCTCCCTCGGACTAGCGGGTGAGCAGTACTTC. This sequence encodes CASSSLGLAGEQYF.

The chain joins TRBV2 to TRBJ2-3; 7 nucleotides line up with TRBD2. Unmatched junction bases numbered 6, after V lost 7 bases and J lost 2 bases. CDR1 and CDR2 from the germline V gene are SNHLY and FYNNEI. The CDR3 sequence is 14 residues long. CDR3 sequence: CASKWEGTTDTQYF. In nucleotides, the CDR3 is TGTGCCAGCAAGTGGGAGGGGACCACAGATACGCAGTATTTT. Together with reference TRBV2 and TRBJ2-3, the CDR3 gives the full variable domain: EPEVTQTPSHQVTQMGQEVILRCVPISNHLYFYWYRQILGQKVEFLVSFYNNEISEKSEIFDDQFSVERPDGSNFTLKIRSTKLEDSAMYFCASKWEGTTDTQYFGPGTRLTVL.

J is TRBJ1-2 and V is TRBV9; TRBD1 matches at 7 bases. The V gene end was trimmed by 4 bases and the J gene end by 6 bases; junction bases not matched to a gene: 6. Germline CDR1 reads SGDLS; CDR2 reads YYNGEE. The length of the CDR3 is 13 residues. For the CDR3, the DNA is TGTGCCAGCAGCCAGGGGGAGCCGGATGGCTACACCTTC. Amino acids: CASSQGEPDGYTF.

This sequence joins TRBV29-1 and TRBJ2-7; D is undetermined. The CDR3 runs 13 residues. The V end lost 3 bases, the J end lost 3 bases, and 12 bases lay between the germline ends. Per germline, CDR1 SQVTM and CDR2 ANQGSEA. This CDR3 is CSVDIGGSYEQYF. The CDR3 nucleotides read TGCAGCGTTGATATCGGCGGAAGCTACGAGCAGTACTTC.

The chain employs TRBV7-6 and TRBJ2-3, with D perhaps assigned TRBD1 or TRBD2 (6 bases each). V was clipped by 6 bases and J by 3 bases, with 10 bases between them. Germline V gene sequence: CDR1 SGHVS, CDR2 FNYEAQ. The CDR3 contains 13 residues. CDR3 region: CASRKGGTDTQYF. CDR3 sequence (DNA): TGTGCCAGCAGGAAGGGGGGAACAGATACGCAGTATTTT.

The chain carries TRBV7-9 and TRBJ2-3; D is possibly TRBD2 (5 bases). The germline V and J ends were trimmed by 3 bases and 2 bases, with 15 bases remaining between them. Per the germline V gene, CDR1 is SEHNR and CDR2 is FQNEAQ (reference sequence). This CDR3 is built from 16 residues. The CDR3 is CASSFSLAIPTDTQYF. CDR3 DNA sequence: TGTGCCAGCAGCTTTTCGCTAGCCATACCCACAGATACGCAGTATTTT.

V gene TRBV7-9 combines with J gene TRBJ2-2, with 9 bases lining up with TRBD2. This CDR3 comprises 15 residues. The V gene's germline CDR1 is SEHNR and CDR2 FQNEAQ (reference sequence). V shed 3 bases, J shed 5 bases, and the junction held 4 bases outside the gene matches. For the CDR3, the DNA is TGTGCCAGCAGCTTTCTAGCGGGAAAGACCGGGGAGCTGTTTTTT. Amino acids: CASSFLAGKTGELFF. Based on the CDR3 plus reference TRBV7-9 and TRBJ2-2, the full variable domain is DTGVSQNPRHKITKRGQNVTFRCDPISEHNRLYWYRQTLGQGPEFLTYFQNEAQLEKSRLLSDRFSAERPKGSFSTLEIQRTEQGDSAMYLCASSFLAGKTGELFFGEGSRLTVL.

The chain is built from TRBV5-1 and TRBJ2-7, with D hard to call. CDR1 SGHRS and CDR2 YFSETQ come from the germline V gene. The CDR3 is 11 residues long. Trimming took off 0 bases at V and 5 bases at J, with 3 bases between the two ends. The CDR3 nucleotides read TGCGCCAGCAGCTTGGGTCACGAGCAGTACTTC. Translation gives CASSLGHEQYF.

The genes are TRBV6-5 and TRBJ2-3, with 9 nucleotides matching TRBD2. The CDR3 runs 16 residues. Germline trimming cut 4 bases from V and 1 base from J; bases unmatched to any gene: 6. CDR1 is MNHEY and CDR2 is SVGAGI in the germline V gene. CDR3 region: CASSSETSGGTDTQYF. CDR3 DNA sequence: TGTGCCAGCAGTTCAGAGACTAGCGGCGGCACAGATACGCAGTATTTT.

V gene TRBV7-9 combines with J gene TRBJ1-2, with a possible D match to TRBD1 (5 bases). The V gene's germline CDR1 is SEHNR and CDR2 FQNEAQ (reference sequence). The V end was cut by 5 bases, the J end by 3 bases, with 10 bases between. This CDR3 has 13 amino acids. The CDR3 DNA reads TGTGCCAGCAGCCTTGACAGCGACTATGGCTACACCTTC. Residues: CASSLDSDYGYTF. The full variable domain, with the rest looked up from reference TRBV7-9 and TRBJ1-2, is DTGVSQNPRHKITKRGQNVTFRCDPISEHNRLYWYRQTLGQGPEFLTYFQNEAQLEKSRLLSDRFSAERPKGSFSTLEIQRTEQGDSAMYLCASSLDSDYGYTFGSGTRLTVV.